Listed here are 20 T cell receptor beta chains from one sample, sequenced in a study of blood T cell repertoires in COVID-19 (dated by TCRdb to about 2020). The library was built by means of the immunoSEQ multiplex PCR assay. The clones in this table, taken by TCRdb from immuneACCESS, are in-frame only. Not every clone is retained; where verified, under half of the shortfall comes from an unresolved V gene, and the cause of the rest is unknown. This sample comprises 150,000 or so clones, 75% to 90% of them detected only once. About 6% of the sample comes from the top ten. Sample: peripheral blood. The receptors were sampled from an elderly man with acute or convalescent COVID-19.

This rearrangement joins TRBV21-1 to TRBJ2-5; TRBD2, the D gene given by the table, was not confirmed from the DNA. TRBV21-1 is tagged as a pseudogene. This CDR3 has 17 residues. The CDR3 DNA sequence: TGTGCCAGCAGCAAGTTGGGCGGGGGAGCACTTAAAGAGACCCAGTACTTC. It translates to CASSKLGGGALKETQYF.

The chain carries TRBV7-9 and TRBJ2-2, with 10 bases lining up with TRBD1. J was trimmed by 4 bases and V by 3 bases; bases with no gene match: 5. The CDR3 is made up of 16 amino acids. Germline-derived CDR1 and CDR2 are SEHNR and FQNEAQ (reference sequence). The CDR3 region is CASSLVTGGGTGELFF. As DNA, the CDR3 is TGTGCCAGCAGCTTGGTGACAGGGGGCGGCACCGGGGAGCTGTTTTTT.

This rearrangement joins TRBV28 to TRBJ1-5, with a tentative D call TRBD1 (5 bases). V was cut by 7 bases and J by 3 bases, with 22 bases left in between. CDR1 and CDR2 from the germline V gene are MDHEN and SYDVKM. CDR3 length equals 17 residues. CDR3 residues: CASTPAQGGFPNQPQHF. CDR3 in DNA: TGTGCCAGCACCCCCGCTCAGGGTGGATTTCCCAATCAGCCCCAGCATTTT.

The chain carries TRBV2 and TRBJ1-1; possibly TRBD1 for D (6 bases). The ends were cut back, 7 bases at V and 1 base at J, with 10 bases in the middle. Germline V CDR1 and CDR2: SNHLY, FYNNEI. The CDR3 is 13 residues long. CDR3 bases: TGTGCCAGCACCGAGGGGGAGAACACTGAAGCTTTCTTT. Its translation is CASTEGENTEAFF.

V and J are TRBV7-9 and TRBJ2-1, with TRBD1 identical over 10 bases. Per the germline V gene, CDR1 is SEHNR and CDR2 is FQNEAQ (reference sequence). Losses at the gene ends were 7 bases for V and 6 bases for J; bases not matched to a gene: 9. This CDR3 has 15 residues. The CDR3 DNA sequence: TGTGCCAGCAACCGAGGGACAGGGGTTTTCAATGAGCAGTTCTTC. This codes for CASNRGTGVFNEQFF.

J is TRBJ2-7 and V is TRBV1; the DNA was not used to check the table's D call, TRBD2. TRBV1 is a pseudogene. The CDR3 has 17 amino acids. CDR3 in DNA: TGCACCAGCAGCCACCCCTGGTGTGGGGGGACGGAGTACGAGCAGTACTTC. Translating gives CTSSHPWCGGTEYEQYF.

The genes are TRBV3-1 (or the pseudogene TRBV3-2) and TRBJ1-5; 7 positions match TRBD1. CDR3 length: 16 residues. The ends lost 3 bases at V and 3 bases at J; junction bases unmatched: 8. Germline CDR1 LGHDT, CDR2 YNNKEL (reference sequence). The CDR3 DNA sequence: TGTGCCAGCAGCCAGGGGACAGCTCGGATCAATCAGCCCCAGCATTTT. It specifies CASSQGTARINQPQHF.

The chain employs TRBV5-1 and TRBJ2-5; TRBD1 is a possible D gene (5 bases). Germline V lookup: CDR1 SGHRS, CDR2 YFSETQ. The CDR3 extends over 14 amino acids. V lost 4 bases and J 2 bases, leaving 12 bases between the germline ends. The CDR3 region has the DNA TGCGCCAGCAGCCACCAGGGTATTCAAGAGACCCAGTACTTC. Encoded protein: CASSHQGIQETQYF. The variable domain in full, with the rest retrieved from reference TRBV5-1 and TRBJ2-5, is KAGVTQTPRYLIKTRGQQVTLSCSPISGHRSVSWYQQTPGQGLQFLFEYFSETQRNKGNFPGRFSGRQFSNSRSEMNVSTLELGDSALYLCASSHQGIQETQYFGPGTRLLVL.

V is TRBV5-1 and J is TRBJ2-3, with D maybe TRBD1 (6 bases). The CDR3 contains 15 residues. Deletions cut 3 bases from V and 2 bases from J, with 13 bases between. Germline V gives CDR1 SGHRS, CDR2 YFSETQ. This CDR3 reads CASSSKWGPTDTQYF. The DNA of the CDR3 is TGCGCCAGCAGCTCAAAATGGGGGCCCACAGATACGCAGTATTTT.

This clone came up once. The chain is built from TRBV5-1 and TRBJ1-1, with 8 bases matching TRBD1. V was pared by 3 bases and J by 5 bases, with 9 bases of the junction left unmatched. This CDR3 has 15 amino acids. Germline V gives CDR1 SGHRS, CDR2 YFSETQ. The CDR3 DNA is TGCGCCAGCAGCTCATACCTTCGACAGGGGACTGAAGCTTTCTTT. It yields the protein CASSSYLRQGTEAFF.

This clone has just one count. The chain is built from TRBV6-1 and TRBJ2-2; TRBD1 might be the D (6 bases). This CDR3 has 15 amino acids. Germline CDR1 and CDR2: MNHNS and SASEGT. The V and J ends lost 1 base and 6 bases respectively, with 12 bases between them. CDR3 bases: TGTGCCAGCAGTGAAGGGGCATCAGGGGCCGGGGAGCTGTTTTTT. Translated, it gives CASSEGASGAGELFF.

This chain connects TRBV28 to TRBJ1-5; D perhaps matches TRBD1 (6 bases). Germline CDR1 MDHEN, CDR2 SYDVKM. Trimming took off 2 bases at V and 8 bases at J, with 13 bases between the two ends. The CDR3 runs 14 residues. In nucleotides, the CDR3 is TGTGCCAGCAGTTTAGGGGGGGCGTGGGAGCCCCAGCATTTT. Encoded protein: CASSLGGAWEPQHF.

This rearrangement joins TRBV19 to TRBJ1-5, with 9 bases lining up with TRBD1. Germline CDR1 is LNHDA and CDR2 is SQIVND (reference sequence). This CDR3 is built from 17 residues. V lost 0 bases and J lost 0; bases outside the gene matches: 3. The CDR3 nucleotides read TGTGCCAGTAGTATAGAACAGGGGGCTTATAGCAATCAGCCCCAGCATTTT. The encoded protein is CASSIEQGAYSNQPQHF.

CDR3 nucleotides: TGTGCCATCAGTGAAAACAGCAACAATGAGCAGTTCTTC. Residues: CAISENSNNEQFF. The chain employs TRBV10-3 and TRBJ2-1; D unclear. In germline, CDR1 is ENHRY, CDR2 SYGVKD. V lost 3 bases to trimming and J lost 5 bases, with 8 bases between them. The length of the CDR3 is 13 residues.

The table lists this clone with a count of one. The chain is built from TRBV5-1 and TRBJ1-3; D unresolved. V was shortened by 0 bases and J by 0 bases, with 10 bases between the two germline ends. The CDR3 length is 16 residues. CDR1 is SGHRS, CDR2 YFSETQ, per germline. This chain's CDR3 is CASSLAHPSSGNTIYF. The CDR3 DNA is TGCGCCAGCAGCTTGGCACACCCCAGCTCTGGAAACACCATATATTTT. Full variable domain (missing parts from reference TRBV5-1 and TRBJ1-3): KAGVTQTPRYLIKTRGQQVTLSCSPISGHRSVSWYQQTPGQGLQFLFEYFSETQRNKGNFPGRFSGRQFSNSRSEMNVSTLELGDSALYLCASSLAHPSSGNTIYFGEGSWLTVV.

CDR3 in amino acids: CASSLGSSGGAYEQYF. In DNA, the CDR3 is TGTGCCAGCAGCTTAGGCTCTAGCGGGGGGGCTTATGAGCAGTACTTC. The V and J genes are TRBV7-8 and TRBJ2-7; 12 nucleotides agree with TRBD2. CDR1 is SGHVS, CDR2 FQNEAQ, per germline. The CDR3 contains 16 residues. With 1 base clipped from V and 7 bases from J, the junction kept 8 bases outside the gene matches.

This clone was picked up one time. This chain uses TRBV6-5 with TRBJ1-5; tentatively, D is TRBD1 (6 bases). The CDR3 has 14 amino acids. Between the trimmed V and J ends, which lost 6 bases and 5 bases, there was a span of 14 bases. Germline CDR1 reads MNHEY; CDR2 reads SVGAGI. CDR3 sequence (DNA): TGTGCCAGCAGCGCAGGGGTTGGGTATCAGCCCCAGCATTTT. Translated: CASSAGVGYQPQHF.

This chain's CDR3 is CASRLREKAGELFF. CDR3 in DNA: TGTGCCAGTAGGCTACGGGAGAAGGCCGGGGAGCTGTTTTTT. V usage is TRBV19 and J usage is TRBJ2-2, with D maybe TRBD2 (6 bases). Germline V gene data show CDR1 as LNHDA and CDR2 as SQIVND (reference sequence). This CDR3 comprises 14 residues. The V end was cut by 6 bases, the J end by 6 bases, with 14 bases between.

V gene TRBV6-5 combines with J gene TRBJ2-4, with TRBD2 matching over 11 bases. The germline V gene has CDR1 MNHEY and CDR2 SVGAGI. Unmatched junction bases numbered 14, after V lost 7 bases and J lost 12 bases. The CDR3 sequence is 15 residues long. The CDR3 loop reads CASTLRLAGREGQYF. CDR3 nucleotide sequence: TGTGCCAGCACCCTCCGACTAGCGGGGCGTGAGGGTCAGTACTTC.

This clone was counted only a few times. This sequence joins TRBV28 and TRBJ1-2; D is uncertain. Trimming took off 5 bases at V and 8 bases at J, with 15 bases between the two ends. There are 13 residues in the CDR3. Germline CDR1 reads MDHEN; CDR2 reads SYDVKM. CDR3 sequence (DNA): TGTGCCAGCAGTCCCCCGGGGATGAGGGGCTACACCTTC. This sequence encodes CASSPPGMRGYTF.